The 25 T cell receptor beta chains presented below share a single source sample, sequenced in a study of OX40 agonist ivuxolimab in advanced cancers. The assay was immunoSEQ multiplex PCR, and TCRdb's table has in-frame clones only and misses some. The sample has about 91,000 clones, approximately 85% seen once. Sequencing used CD4+ or CD8+ T cells sorted from blood, obtained in a trial of the OX40 agonist ivuxolimab. The origin of the receptors is an adult with an advanced solid tumor such as melanoma, head and neck, liver or kidney cancer.

The chain uses TRBV11-1 and TRBJ2-3; 13 positions match TRBD2. CDR1 and CDR2 (germline): SGHAT, FQDESV (reference sequence). After removal of 6 bases from V and 2 bases from J, the junction contained 2 bases not matched to a gene. The CDR3 is 15 amino acids. The CDR3 DNA sequence: TGTGCCAGCAGGGGACTAGCGGGGTTCACAGATACGCAGTATTTT. Protein product: CASRGLAGFTDTQYF. The variable domain in full, completed from reference TRBV11-1 and TRBJ2-3, reads EAEVAQSPRYKITEKSQAVAFWCDPISGHATLYWYRQILGQGPELLVQFQDESVVDDSQLPKDRFSAERLKGVDSTLKIQPAELGDSAMYLCASRGLAGFTDTQYFGPGTRLTVL.

The CDR3 region has the DNA TGTGCCAGCTCACTGTTTGAGGGGTCGAAGGGGAGCACAGATACGCAGTATTTT. It encodes CASSLFEGSKGSTDTQYF. The chain employs TRBV18 and TRBJ2-3; D is perhaps TRBD1 or TRBD2 (5 bases each). Germline V gives CDR1 KGHSH, CDR2 LQKENI. The V end was cut by 4 bases, the J end by 0 bases, with 20 bases between. CDR3 length: 18 residues.

This chain links TRBV7-8 with TRBJ2-2; no firm D call. The V gene lost 5 bases and the J gene lost 5 bases, with 9 bases spanning the gap. CDR3 size: 13 residues. CDR1 is SGHVS, CDR2 FQNEAQ, per germline. The CDR3: CASSLRETGELFF. The CDR3 nucleotides are TGTGCCAGCAGCCTTAGGGAAACCGGGGAGCTGTTTTTT.

The J gene is TRBJ2-7, the V gene TRBV5-1; the D gene is possibly TRBD2 (6 bases). Germline CDR1 reads SGHRS; CDR2 reads YFSETQ. V lost 1 base and J lost 3, with 11 bases in between. The CDR3 loop spans 14 amino acids. CDR3 coding DNA: TGCGCCAGCAGCTTGAATGTCGGGGGCTACGAGCAGTACTTC. It codes for CASSLNVGGYEQYF.

The rearrangement uses TRBV7-8 and TRBJ2-2, with D tentatively TRBD1 (6 bases). The CDR3 has 14 amino acids. The germline gives CDR1 SGHVS, CDR2 FQNEAQ. V was pared by 4 bases and J by 5 bases, with 11 bases between. CDR3 sequence reads: CASSSNQGTGELFF. The CDR3 DNA is TGTGCCAGCAGCTCCAACCAGGGGACCGGGGAGCTGTTTTTT. Filled out from reference TRBV7-8 and TRBJ2-2, the complete variable domain reads GAGVSQSPRYKVAKRGQDVALRCDPISGHVSLFWYQQALGQGPEFLTYFQNEAQLDKSGLPSDRFFAERPEGSVSTLKIQRTQQEDSAVYLCASSSNQGTGELFFGEGSRLTVL.

The CDR3 nucleotides read TGTGCCAGCAGTCAAGGGACAGGGGTGGGGGAAGAGACCCAGTACTTC. The encoded protein is CASSQGTGVGEETQYF. The V call is TRBV28, the J call TRBJ2-5, with TRBD1 matching 10 bases. Germline V gene lookup returns CDR1 MDHEN and CDR2 SYDVKM. The junction had 9 bases not matched to a gene; V was cut back by 5 bases and J by 3 bases. The CDR3 totals 16 residues.

This clone has only a few counts. CDR3 sequence: CASSLDRGRTEAFF. The CDR3 bases are TGTGCCAGCAGCTTAGACAGGGGGAGGACTGAAGCTTTCTTT. The chain employs TRBV5-4 and TRBJ1-1, with TRBD1 matching over 9 bases. Trimming took 2 bases from V and 5 from J; bases not matched to a gene: 4. The CDR3 has 14 residues. Germline V CDR1 and CDR2: SGHNT, YYREEE (reference sequence).

This clone came up once. The V call is TRBV25-1, the J call TRBJ2-3, with 11 bases that match TRBD2. The junction had 3 bases not matched to a gene; V was cut back by 4 bases and J by 0 bases. This CDR3 region has 16 residues. Germline V gene lookup returns CDR1 MGHDK and CDR2 SYGVNS. The CDR3 is CASSAGLAVSTDTQYF. The DNA of the CDR3 is TGTGCCAGCAGTGCGGGACTAGCGGTTAGCACAGATACGCAGTATTTT.

This chain connects TRBV7-9 to TRBJ2-1; TRBD2 matches 13 bases. The length of the CDR3 is 18 residues. Per germline, CDR1 SEHNR and CDR2 FQNEAQ (reference sequence). Germline trimming cut 5 bases from V and 7 bases from J; bases unmatched to any gene: 14. CDR3 loop: CASSATLGTSGTGNEQFF. As DNA, the CDR3 is TGTGCCAGCAGCGCGACCTTGGGGACTAGCGGGACAGGGAATGAGCAGTTCTTC. Combining the CDR3 with reference TRBV7-9 and TRBJ2-1 gives the whole variable domain DTGVSQNPRHKITKRGQNVTFRCDPISEHNRLYWYRQTLGQGPEFLTYFQNEAQLEKSRLLSDRFSAERPKGSFSTLEIQRTEQGDSAMYLCASSATLGTSGTGNEQFFGPGTRLTVL.

The V and J genes are TRBV2 and TRBJ1-2; 8 bases agree with TRBD1. This CDR3 has 15 residues. V shed 6 bases and J 7 bases; nucleotides not matched to a gene: 13. Germline V gene lookup returns CDR1 SNHLY and CDR2 FYNNEI. The CDR3 loop reads CASSLEGQVLSGYTF. The CDR3 coding sequence is TGTGCCAGCAGCCTCGAGGGACAGGTTTTGAGTGGCTACACCTTC.

This sequence joins TRBV25-1 and TRBJ2-1, with 10 bases matching TRBD2. The CDR3 contains 15 residues. The V gene end was trimmed by 3 bases and the J gene end by 3 bases; junction bases not matched to a gene: 2. In germline, CDR1 is MGHDK, CDR2 SYGVNS. The CDR3 protein is CASSDLAGVYNEQFF. The CDR3 region has the DNA TGTGCCAGCAGTGACCTAGCGGGAGTCTACAATGAGCAGTTCTTC.

The V gene is TRBV27, the J gene TRBJ1-1; D is undetermined. The CDR3 spans 13 residues. Germline CDR1 and CDR2: MNHEY and SMNVEV (reference sequence). V was cut by 0 bases and J by 12 bases, with 14 bases left in between. The CDR3 DNA reads as TGTGCCAGCAGTTTATCCGGGTGGGGAGGACCTTTCTTT. Its protein is CASSLSGWGGPFF.

This clone has just one count. Other DNA sequences in this specimen translate into the identical CDR3. The chain combines TRBV5-1 with TRBJ2-3; D gene uncertain. The V and J ends lost 3 bases and 1 base respectively, with 12 bases between them. The CDR3 has 15 amino acids. The germline CDR1 and CDR2 sequences are SGHRS and YFSETQ. For the CDR3, the DNA is TGCGCCAGCAGCTCCTTAGCCCTGGGCACAGATACGCAGTATTTT. Residues: CASSSLALGTDTQYF.

V gene TRBV28 combines with J gene TRBJ1-1; D is perhaps TRBD1 (6 bases). The V and J ends lost 3 bases and 2 bases respectively, with 13 bases between them. This CDR3 region has 15 residues. CDR1 and CDR2 (germline): MDHEN, SYDVKM. Here the CDR3 reads CASSFRGLKNTEAFF. In DNA, the CDR3 is TGTGCCAGCAGTTTCCGGGGGCTAAAAAACACTGAAGCTTTCTTT.

This chain connects TRBV4-3 to TRBJ1-2, with D tentatively TRBD1 (5 bases). Germline V gene sequence: CDR1 LGHNA, CDR2 YSLEER. The V gene lost 3 bases and the J gene lost 4 bases, with 12 bases spanning the gap. The CDR3 consists of 14 residues. CDR3 sequence (DNA): TGCGCCAGCAGCCAGCAGGGAATTGGCTATGGCTACACCTTC. Translation gives CASSQQGIGYGYTF.

The chain has TRBV28 and TRBJ2-7; D gene uncertain. V was shortened by 7 bases and J by 9 bases, with 16 bases between the two germline ends. Per the germline V gene, CDR1 is MDHEN and CDR2 is SYDVKM. The CDR3 spans 12 residues. In DNA form, the CDR3 reads TGTGCCAGCAAAACGACATTTTCTGTGCAGTACGTC. It yields the protein CASKTTFSVQYV.

The rearrangement links TRBV18 to TRBJ2-1; TRBD2 agrees at 7 bases. J was trimmed by 4 bases and V by 3 bases; bases with no gene match: 6. The CDR3 is 15 amino acids. Germline lookup yields CDR1 KGHSH and CDR2 LQKENI. In DNA form, the CDR3 reads TGTGCCAGCTCACCCCTTTCGGGGGGTTACAATGAGCAGTTCTTC. This codes for CASSPLSGGYNEQFF.

The chain combines TRBV5-1 with TRBJ2-7; tentative D call: TRBD2 (6 bases). The CDR3 is 16 residues long. V was shortened by 4 bases and J by 0 bases, with 17 bases between the two germline ends. Germline assignment: CDR1 SGHRS and CDR2 YFSETQ. The CDR3 region is CASSPGGAQSSYEQYV. The CDR3 DNA sequence: TGCGCCAGCAGCCCCGGAGGGGCCCAAAGCTCCTACGAGCAGTACGTC.

The chain has TRBV19 and TRBJ2-4; D possibly matches TRBD1 or TRBD2 (5 bases each). CDR3 length: 13 amino acids. From germline, CDR1 is LNHDA and CDR2 SQIVND (reference sequence). Trimming removed 7 bases at V and 1 base at J, with 8 bases between. The DNA of the CDR3 is TGTGCCAGTACCGGGACGGCCAAAAACATTCAGTACTTC. Encoded protein: CASTGTAKNIQYF.

The V and J genes are TRBV18 and TRBJ1-1; D is unclear. The V gene lost 1 base and the J gene lost 3 bases, with 6 bases spanning the gap. CDR1 and CDR2 from the germline V gene are KGHSH and LQKENI. CDR3 length equals 13 residues. The CDR3 DNA sequence: TGTGCCAGCTCACCACGGGTGGACACTGAAGCTTTCTTT. It is translated as CASSPRVDTEAFF.

The chain recombines TRBV29-1 with TRBJ2-3; 9 bases fit TRBD2. V gave up 3 bases and J gave up 6 bases; unmatched junction bases: 4. Germline CDR1 is SQVTM and CDR2 is ANQGSEA. The CDR3 loop spans 13 amino acids. The CDR3 coding sequence is TGCAGCGTTGATCTAGCGGGAAGTGATACGCAGTATTTT. It yields the protein CSVDLAGSDTQYF.

The chain couples TRBV9 to TRBJ2-3; weak D call: TRBD1 (6 bases). The CDR3 is 14 amino acids. The V gene's germline CDR1 is SGDLS and CDR2 YYNGEE. V was pared by 1 base and J by 1 base, with 7 bases between. The DNA of the CDR3 is TGTGCCAGCAGCGTAAAGGGGGGCACAGATACGCAGTATTTT. Protein product: CASSVKGGTDTQYF.

This chain links TRBV7-9 with TRBJ1-1; D is ambiguous. Trimming removed 1 base at V and 4 bases at J, with 16 bases between. Per germline, CDR1 SEHNR and CDR2 FQNEAQ (reference sequence). CDR3 length: 16 amino acids. The CDR3 DNA reads TGTGCCAGCAGCTTAGAAGGCGGGTTGCGGGCCACTGAAGCTTTCTTT. Amino acids: CASSLEGGLRATEAFF.

The chain uses TRBV9 and TRBJ1-3; D is ambiguous. The CDR3 runs 16 residues. The V and J ends lost 0 bases and 0 bases respectively, with 10 bases between them. From germline, CDR1 is SGDLS and CDR2 YYNGEE. The CDR3 sequence: CASSVGGANSGNTIYF. The CDR3 nucleotides are TGTGCCAGCAGCGTAGGGGGAGCAAACTCTGGAAACACCATATATTTT.

This clone showed up just once. The chain couples TRBV27 to TRBJ2-6; D remains ambiguous. Germline V lookup: CDR1 MNHEY, CDR2 SMNVEV (reference sequence). Trimming pared 2 bases from V and 0 bases from J, leaving 17 bases between. This CDR3 spans 19 amino acids. CDR3 sequence reads: CASSLSGTRILSGANVLTF. CDR3 coding DNA: TGTGCCAGCAGTTTAAGTGGTACGAGGATCCTCTCTGGGGCCAACGTCCTGACTTTC.